The 3 T cell receptor beta chains reported below all come from one sample, sequenced in a study of T cells in Graves' hyperthyroidism and ophthalmopathy. Template material for amplifying TCR beta CDR3 regions consisted of RNA transcripts. The study used the HTBI primer set for a first-round RT-PCR of the TCR CDR3. A single record per CDR3 protein comes from TCRdb applying MiXCR to the multiplex PCR reads. The sample yields around 480,000 distinct CDR3 sequences, 13% to 15% seen once. The source material was blood. All receptors derive from a woman aged 18-35 years with Graves' hyperthyroidism.

This clonotype appeared many times. The V gene is TRBV6-2 or TRBV6-3, the J gene TRBJ2-3; 16 positions match TRBD2. CDR1 MNHEY and CDR2 SVGEGT come from the germline V gene. This CDR3 contains 21 residues. V shed 0 bases and J 3 bases; nucleotides not matched to a gene: 12. CDR3 nucleotides: TGTGCCAGCAGTTACTCCCCGGGACTAGCGGGAGGGTTGGTGAGAACAGATACGCAGTATTTT. Translation gives CASSYSPGLAGGLVRTDTQYF.

This clonotype was recorded at least ten times. The V and J genes are TRBV25-1 and TRBJ1-2, with 9 nucleotides matching TRBD1. Germline V CDR1 and CDR2: MGHDK, SYGVNS. The CDR3 extends over 17 amino acids. With V trimmed by 3 bases and J by 4 bases, 12 bases remained unmatched. CDR3 sequence reads: CASSDPGTGYSSYGYTF. The DNA of the CDR3 is TGTGCCAGCAGTGACCCCGGGACAGGGTATTCGAGCTATGGCTACACCTTC.

This clonotype appeared many times. The chain employs TRBV10-3 and TRBJ2-3; 8 bases align to TRBD2. Germline CDR1 and CDR2: ENHRY and SYGVKD. J gave up 6 bases and V 0 bases, and 5 bases lay outside the gene matches. This CDR3 has 15 amino acids. The DNA for the CDR3 is TGTGCCATCAGTGAGTCGAGCGGGAGATCCGATACGCAGTATTTT. Amino acid sequence: CAISESSGRSDTQYF.